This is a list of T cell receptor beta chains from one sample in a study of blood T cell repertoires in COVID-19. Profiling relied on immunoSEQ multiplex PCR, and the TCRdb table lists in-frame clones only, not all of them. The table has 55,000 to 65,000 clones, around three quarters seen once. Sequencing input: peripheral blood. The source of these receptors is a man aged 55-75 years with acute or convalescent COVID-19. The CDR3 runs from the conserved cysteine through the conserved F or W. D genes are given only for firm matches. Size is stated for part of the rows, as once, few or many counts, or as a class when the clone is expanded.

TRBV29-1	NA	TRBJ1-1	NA	CSVEDPRAGTEAFF
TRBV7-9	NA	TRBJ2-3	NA	CASSSTGDTQYF
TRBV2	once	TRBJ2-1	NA	CASTVDPGNEQFF
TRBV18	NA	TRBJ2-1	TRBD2	CASSPNAREGGEQFF
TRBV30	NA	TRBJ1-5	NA	CAWNEDSNQPQHF
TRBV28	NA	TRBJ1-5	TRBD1	CASSKRQGHQPQHF
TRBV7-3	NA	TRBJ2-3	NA	CASSPTGRFPDTQYF
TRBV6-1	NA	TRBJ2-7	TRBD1	CASSEEDRGPYEQYF
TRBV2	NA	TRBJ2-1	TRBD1	CASRGRQGAGNEQFF
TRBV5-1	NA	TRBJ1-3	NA	CASSSDTSGNTIYF
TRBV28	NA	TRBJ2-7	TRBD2	CAGRSLGLAVSYEQYF
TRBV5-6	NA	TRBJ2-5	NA	CASSAPGGQETQYF
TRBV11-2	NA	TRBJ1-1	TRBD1	CASSDPTGVFRGTEAFF
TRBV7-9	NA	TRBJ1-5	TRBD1	CASTQGGNQPQHF
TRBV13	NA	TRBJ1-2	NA	CASSLGSMGPRYGYTF
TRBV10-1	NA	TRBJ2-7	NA	CASIGQAYEQYF
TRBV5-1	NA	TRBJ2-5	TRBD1	CASSKVEGAGETQYF
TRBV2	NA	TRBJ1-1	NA	CASSFTGLAEAFF
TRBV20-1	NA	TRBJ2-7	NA	CSVPVTEQYF
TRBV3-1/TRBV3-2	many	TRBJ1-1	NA	CASSQARQMNTEAFF
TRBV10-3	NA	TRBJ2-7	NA	CAISEYGQPSSYEQYF
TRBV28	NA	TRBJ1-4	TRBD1	CASRQGRREKLFF
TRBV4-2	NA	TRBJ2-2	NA	CASSRQGSGSNTGELFF
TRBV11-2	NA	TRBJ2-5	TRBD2	CASSSNRLAGIQTQYF
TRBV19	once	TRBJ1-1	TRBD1	CASSITGGASTEAFF
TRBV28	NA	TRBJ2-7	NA	CASMKRITYEQYF
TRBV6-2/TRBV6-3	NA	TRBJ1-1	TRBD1	CASSYPFGQGATEAFF
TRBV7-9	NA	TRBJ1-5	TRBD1	CASSPQTGEGQPQHF
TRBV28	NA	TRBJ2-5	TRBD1	CASSLKPGAGGETQYF
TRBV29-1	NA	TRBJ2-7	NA	CSVETETYEQYF